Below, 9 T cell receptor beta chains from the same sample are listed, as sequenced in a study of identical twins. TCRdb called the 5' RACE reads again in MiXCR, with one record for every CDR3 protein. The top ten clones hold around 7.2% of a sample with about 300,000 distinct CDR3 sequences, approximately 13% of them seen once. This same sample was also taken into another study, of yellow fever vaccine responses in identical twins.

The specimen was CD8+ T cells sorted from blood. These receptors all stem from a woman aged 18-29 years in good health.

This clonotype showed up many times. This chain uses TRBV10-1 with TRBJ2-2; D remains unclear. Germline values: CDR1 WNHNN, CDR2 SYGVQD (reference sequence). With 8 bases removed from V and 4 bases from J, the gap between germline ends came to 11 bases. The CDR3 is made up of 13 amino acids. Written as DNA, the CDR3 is TGCGCCAGCGGAGTTAGGAGCACCGGGGAGCTGTTTTTT. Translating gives CASGVRSTGELFF.

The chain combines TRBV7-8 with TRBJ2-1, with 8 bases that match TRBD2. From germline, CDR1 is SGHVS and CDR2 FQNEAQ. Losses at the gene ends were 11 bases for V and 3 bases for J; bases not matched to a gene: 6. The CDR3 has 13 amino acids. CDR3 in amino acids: CAVDSGGYNEQFF. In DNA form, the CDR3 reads TGTGCCGTCGACAGCGGGGGCTACAATGAGCAGTTCTTC.

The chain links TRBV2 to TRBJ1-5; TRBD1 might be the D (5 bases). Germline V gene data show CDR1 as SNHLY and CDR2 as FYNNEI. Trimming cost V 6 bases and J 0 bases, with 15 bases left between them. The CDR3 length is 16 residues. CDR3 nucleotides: TGTGCCAGCAGCCAGGGACGGCGGAATAGCAATCAGCCCCAGCATTTT. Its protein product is CASSQGRRNSNQPQHF.

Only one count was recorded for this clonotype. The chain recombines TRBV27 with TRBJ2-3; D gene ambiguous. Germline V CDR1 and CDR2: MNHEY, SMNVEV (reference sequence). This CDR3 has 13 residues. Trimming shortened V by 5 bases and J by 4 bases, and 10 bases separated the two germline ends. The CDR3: CASSNGRADTQYF. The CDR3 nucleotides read TGTGCCAGCAGTAACGGGCGCGCAGATACGCAGTATTTT.

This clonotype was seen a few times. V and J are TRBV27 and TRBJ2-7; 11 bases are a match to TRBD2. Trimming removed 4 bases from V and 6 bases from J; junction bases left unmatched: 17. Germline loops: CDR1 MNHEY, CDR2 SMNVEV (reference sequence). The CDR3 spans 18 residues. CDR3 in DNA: TGTGCCAGCAGTTCCACCCCTTTGGATAGCGGGAGGGCCTTCGAGCAGTACTTC. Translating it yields CASSSTPLDSGRAFEQYF.

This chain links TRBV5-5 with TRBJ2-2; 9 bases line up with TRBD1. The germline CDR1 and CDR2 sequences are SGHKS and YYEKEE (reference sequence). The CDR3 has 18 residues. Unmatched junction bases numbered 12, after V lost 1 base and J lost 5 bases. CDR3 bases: TGTGCCAGCAGCTTGTACCTGACAGGGGGTGAAGGGACCGGGGAGCTGTTTTTT. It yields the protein CASSLYLTGGEGTGELFF.

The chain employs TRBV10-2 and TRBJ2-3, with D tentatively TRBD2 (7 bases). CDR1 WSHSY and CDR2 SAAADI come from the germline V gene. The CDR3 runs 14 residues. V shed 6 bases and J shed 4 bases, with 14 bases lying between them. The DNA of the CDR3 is TGCGCCAGCAGAGGGAGGGGGTTAGCAGATACGCAGTATTTT. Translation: CASRGRGLADTQYF.

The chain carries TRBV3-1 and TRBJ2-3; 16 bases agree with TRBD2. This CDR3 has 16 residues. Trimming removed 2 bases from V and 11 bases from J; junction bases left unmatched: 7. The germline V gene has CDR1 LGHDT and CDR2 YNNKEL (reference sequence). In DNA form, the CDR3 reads TGTGCCAGCAGCCAACAGGGACTAGCGGGAGGGCCGCAGCAGTATTTT. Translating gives CASSQQGLAGGPQQYF.

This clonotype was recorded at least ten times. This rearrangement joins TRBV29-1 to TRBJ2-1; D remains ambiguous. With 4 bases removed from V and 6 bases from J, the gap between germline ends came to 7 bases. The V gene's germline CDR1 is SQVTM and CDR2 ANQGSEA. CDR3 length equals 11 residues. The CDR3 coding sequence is TGCAGCGTTGTTGCCCGCAATGAGCAGTTCTTC. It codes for CSVVARNEQFF.